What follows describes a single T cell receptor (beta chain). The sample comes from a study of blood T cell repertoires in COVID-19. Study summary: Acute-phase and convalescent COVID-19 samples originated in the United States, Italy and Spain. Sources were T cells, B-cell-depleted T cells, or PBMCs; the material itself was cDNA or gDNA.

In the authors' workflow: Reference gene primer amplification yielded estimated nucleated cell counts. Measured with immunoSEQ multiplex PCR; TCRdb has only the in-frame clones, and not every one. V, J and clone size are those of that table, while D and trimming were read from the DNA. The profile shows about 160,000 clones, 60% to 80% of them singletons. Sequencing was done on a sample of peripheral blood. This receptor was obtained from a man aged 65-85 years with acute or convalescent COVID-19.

This CDR3 reads CASSLVSGVAGGSPYEQYF. CDR3 DNA: TGTGCCAGCAGCTTGGTTTCAGGAGTAGCGGGAGGAAGCCCCTACGAGCAGTACTTC. The V gene is TRBV5-6, the J gene TRBJ2-7, with 10 bases that match TRBD2. The CDR3 runs 19 residues. Trimming cost V 0 bases and J 2 bases; bases outside gene matches: 14. CDR1 is SGHDT and CDR2 is YYEEEE in the germline V gene.